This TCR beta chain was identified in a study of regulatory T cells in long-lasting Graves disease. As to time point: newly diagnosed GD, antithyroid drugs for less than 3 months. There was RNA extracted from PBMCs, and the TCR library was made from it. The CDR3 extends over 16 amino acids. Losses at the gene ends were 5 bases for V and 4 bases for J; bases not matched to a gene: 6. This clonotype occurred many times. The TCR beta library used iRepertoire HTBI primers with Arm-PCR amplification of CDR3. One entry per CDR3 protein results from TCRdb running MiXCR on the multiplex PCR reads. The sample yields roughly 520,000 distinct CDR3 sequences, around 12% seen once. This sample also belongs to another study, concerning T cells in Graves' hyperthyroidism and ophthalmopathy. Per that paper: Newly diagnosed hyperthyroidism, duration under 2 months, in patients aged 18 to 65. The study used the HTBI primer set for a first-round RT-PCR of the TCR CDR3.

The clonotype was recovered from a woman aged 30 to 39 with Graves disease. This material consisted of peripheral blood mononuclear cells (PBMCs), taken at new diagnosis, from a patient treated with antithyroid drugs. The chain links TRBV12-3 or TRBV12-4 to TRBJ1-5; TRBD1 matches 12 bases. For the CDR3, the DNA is TGTGCCAGCAGTATAGGGACAGGGGGCGGGAATCAGCCCCAGCATTTT. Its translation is CASSIGTGGGNQPQHF.